The text below deals with one T cell receptor (beta chain). There is no known antigen for this receptor. No base-level quality is on record; no much larger clone is a single base apart. Reading the germline V gene gives CDR1 SGHTA and CDR2 FQGNSA. From the cysteine up to the phenylalanine, the CDR3 has a length of 11 residues. The entry retains the CDR3 DNA only, 33 bases that are in frame from base 1. The V end loses 8 bases and the J end loses 12 bases, and a stretch of 14 bases separates them. The tumor samples were collected prior to definitive surgery or chemotherapy. The MD Anderson Biospecimen Extraction Resource handled genomic DNA extraction, while the MD Anderson Cancer Genomics Laboratory carried out the TCR sequencing. The 90 tumor samples underwent high-throughput TCR profiling using ImmunoSEQ. On the study's bioinformatics: To measure repertoire diversity, the metrics used were richness (unique productive sequences), clonality, evenness and relatedness, and the Bhattacharyya coefficient was used to assess similarity between samples. Conclusions stayed consistent in a sensitivity analysis that left out TCRs with fewer than two reads. TCRdb mirrors the immuneACCESS table, restricted to in-frame sequences. Some clones are absent from its copies; in checked studies, under half trace to an unresolved V gene, and the reason for the others is unknown. V and J calls and clone size are as listed in that table; D and trimming were resolved from the DNA. This sample gives about 28,000 clones in total; around 84% of them show up just once. The leading ten clones occupy under 2.5% of the sample.

This record belongs to a study of high-grade serous ovarian cancer treatment subgroups (TCRdb year 2021). With respect to the entire study: On average, each sample produced some 14,000 sequencing reads and about 7,600 unique TCR beta rearrangements. The study examined TCR beta repertoires in high-grade serous ovarian cancer patients who were grouped under a laparoscopic triage algorithm by complete gross resection or by neoadjuvant chemotherapy response. The 30-patient cohort included some 10 patients with no residual disease after primary surgery (R0), some 10 excellent NACT responders, and some 10 poor NACT responders. One primary tumor sample and two metastatic tumor samples were collected from each patient, for a total of some 90 samples.

What the authors observed across the whole study: Tumors from the same patient had repertoire similarity ranging from roughly 0.1 to 0.8, while tumors from different patients showed almost no similarity. Spatial information was not captured by bulk tumor TCR sequencing, so insight into HGSC tumor complexity and diversity was limited. The TCR repertoire analyses centered on CDR3, leaving CDR1 and CDR2 unanalyzed. Neoantigen level correlated positively with TCR clonal relatedness, and copy number variation and mutation load from whole-genome sequencing showed a positive trend with TCR clonal relatedness.

Sequenced material: tumor tissue. The chain uses TRBV7-2 and TRBJ2-1, with the identity of the D gene unclear. The TCR sequence derives from a human donor with high-grade serous ovarian cancer. The nucleotides read TGTGCCAGCGCCGCCTCGAGTTCGCAGTTCTTC. The encoded protein is CASAASSSQFF.